A single sample is the source of the 5 T cell receptor beta chains below, sequenced in a study of identical twins. TCRdb fed the 5' RACE reads into MiXCR, producing one record per CDR3 protein. The table shows some 1,700,000 distinct CDR3 sequences, with 32% occurring only once. The sequenced sample consisted of cord blood. These receptors were taken from a newborn girl in good health.

This chain links TRBV10-2 with TRBJ2-3; D unclear. CDR3 length equals 13 residues. The germline V and J ends were trimmed by 4 bases and 0 bases, with 5 bases remaining between them. Germline V gives CDR1 WSHSY, CDR2 SAAADI. CDR3 residues: CASSAKSTDTQYF. The CDR3 DNA sequence: TGCGCCAGCAGTGCAAAAAGCACAGATACGCAGTATTTT.

This clonotype was observed many times. In DNA, the CDR3 is TGTGCCAGCAGCCAAGTCGGGAGAGAAACAGATACGCAGTATTTT. It is translated as CASSQVGRETDTQYF. This chain uses TRBV14 with TRBJ2-3; D perhaps matches TRBD2 (6 bases). This CDR3 region has 15 residues. With 1 base removed from V and 3 bases from J, the gap between germline ends came to 11 bases. Germline-derived CDR1 and CDR2 are SGHDN and FVKESK.

The V and J genes are TRBV2 and TRBJ1-6; 8 nucleotides line up with TRBD1. From germline, CDR1 is SNHLY and CDR2 FYNNEI. The length of the CDR3 is 14 residues. With 6 bases clipped from V and 8 bases from J, the junction kept 6 bases outside the gene matches. CDR3 protein: CASRGQGRDSPLHF. The CDR3 nucleotides are TGTGCCAGCAGAGGACAGGGTAGAGATTCACCCCTCCACTTT.

This rearrangement joins TRBV12-3 or TRBV12-4 to TRBJ2-4, with unresolved D. V shed 4 bases and J shed 0 bases, with 10 bases lying between them. This CDR3 contains 15 residues. CDR3: CASSSKGIAKNIQYF. The DNA of the CDR3 is TGTGCCAGCAGTTCCAAAGGGATAGCCAAAAACATTCAGTACTTC.

This clonotype was detected only a few times. V is TRBV20-1 and J is TRBJ2-1; D unclear. V dropped 1 base and J dropped 7 bases, with 11 bases sitting between them. The CDR3 consists of 13 residues. Looked up from germline, CDR1 is DFQATT and CDR2 is SNEGSKA (reference sequence). CDR3 in DNA: TGCAGTGCTAGAGTGGCACCACGAAATGAGCAGTTCTTC. This encodes CSARVAPRNEQFF.